Below are 9 T cell receptor beta chains sequenced from a single sample in a study of long-term antiretroviral therapy in people with HIV. The assay, immunoSEQ v3.0, was run at survey level. Libraries were prepared by immunoSEQ multiplex PCR; TCRdb keeps only in-frame clonotypes and omits some of them. Of roughly 33,000 clones in the sample, about 74% were seen once. This sample comprised unsorted PBMCs, obtained 2 years after starting antiretroviral therapy. Receptors originate from a woman aged 50 to 60 with HIV.

V and J are TRBV7-2 and TRBJ1-3, with TRBD1 matching 8 bases. The CDR3 is made up of 17 amino acids. Germline CDR1 reads SGHTA; CDR2 reads FQGNSA. With V trimmed by 4 bases and J by 0 bases, 8 bases remained unmatched. The CDR3: CASSSVTGVVSGNTIYF. In DNA, the CDR3 is TGTGCCAGCAGCTCAGTGACAGGGGTCGTCTCTGGAAACACCATATATTTT.

J is TRBJ2-1 and V is TRBV2, with a tentative D call TRBD1 (5 bases). The CDR3 has 14 residues. CDR1 SNHLY and CDR2 FYNNEI come from the germline V gene. V lost 9 bases, J lost 0 bases, and 12 bases lay in between. CDR3 residues: CASNQGVSYNEQFF. As DNA, the CDR3 is TGTGCCAGTAATCAGGGTGTCTCCTACAATGAGCAGTTCTTC.

This clone was recorded a few times. The J gene is TRBJ1-2, the V gene TRBV19, with D uncertain. Deletions cut 2 bases from V and 2 bases from J, with 6 bases between. This CDR3 spans 13 amino acids. Germline V gene data show CDR1 as LNHDA and CDR2 as SQIVND (reference sequence). The CDR3 region has the DNA TGTGCCAGTAGTATATTAGGGAACTATGGCTACACCTTC. Amino acid sequence: CASSILGNYGYTF. The full variable domain, with the rest looked up from reference TRBV19 and TRBJ1-2, is DGGITQSPKYLFRKEGQNVTLSCEQNLNHDAMYWYRQDPGQGLRLIYYSQIVNDFQKGDIAEGYSVSREKKESFPLTVTSAQKNPTAFYLCASSILGNYGYTFGSGTRLTVV.

The J gene is TRBJ2-2, the V gene TRBV4-2; D gene ambiguous. Germline assignment: CDR1 LGHNA and CDR2 YNFKEQ. The CDR3 spans 16 residues. The V end was cut by 3 bases, the J end by 4 bases, with 15 bases between. The CDR3 here is CASSQKWNAGTGELFF. The CDR3 bases are TGTGCCAGCAGCCAGAAATGGAACGCAGGCACCGGGGAGCTGTTTTTT.

J is TRBJ1-2 and V is TRBV6-6; 8 nucleotides line up with TRBD1. CDR1 MNHNY and CDR2 SVGAGI come from the germline V gene (reference sequence). J gave up 8 bases and V 7 bases, and 18 bases lay outside the gene matches. This CDR3 has 16 residues. Here the CDR3 reads CASTLTLGQGVGGYTF. The CDR3 DNA sequence: TGTGCCAGCACTCTCACCTTAGGACAGGGAGTAGGGGGCTACACCTTC.

The J gene is TRBJ1-3, the V gene TRBV5-1; TRBD1 aligns across 8 bases. The V gene end was trimmed by 3 bases and the J gene end by 0 bases; junction bases not matched to a gene: 8. The CDR3 length is 17 residues. Germline assignment: CDR1 SGHRS and CDR2 YFSETQ. CDR3 nucleotide sequence: TGCGCCAGCAGCTGGGGGGACAGGCCCCTCTCTGGAAACACCATATATTTT. Translation gives CASSWGDRPLSGNTIYF.

This CDR3 reads CASSVEYRGAAFF. For the CDR3, the DNA is TGTGCCAGCAGCGTAGAATACAGGGGAGCAGCTTTCTTT. The chain joins TRBV9 to TRBJ1-1; 7 nucleotides agree with TRBD1. The CDR3 is 13 amino acids. V was pared by 0 bases and J by 10 bases, with 6 bases of the junction left unmatched. The V gene's germline CDR1 is SGDLS and CDR2 YYNGEE.

The chain joins TRBV19 to TRBJ2-4; TRBD1 might be the D (6 bases). CDR3 length: 16 amino acids. The germline gives CDR1 LNHDA, CDR2 SQIVND (reference sequence). With 5 bases removed from V and 3 bases from J, the gap between germline ends came to 17 bases. The CDR3 here is CASSPAPTGIKNIQYF. The CDR3 coding sequence is TGTGCCAGTAGTCCGGCCCCCACAGGGATCAAAAACATTCAGTACTTC.

This clone has only a few counts. This rearrangement joins TRBV30 to TRBJ1-6; D unresolved. CDR3 length equals 13 residues. Deletions cut 0 bases from V and 7 bases from J, with 7 bases between. Germline V CDR1 and CDR2: GTSNPN, SVGIG (reference sequence). The CDR3: CAWSVGRNSPLHF. CDR3 nucleotide sequence: TGTGCCTGGAGTGTCGGTCGGAATTCACCCCTCCACTTT.